This T cell receptor beta chain appears in the sequencing data of a study of T-cell reconstitution after alpha-beta-depleted transplantation in children. General observations from the study: Alpha-beta T cells present about two months after transplant were reported to originate from several hundred expanded graft clones. Hyperexpanded clones declined; after one year, newly produced T cells mostly supplied diversity. Surviving recipient cells, namely T cells and thymic progenitors, were the source of high day-60 TCRbeta diversity in some patients.

Unique molecular identifiers were used in preparing the TCRbeta library. MiXCR was run by TCRdb on the PCR reads, yielding one entry per CDR3 protein. This sample has roughly 500,000 distinct CDR3 sequences, with over 9.5% found just once. This clonotype was found many times. Its antigen is not known. After removal of 7 bases from V and 3 bases from J, the junction contained 12 bases not matched to a gene. This CDR3 region has 15 residues. CDR1 and CDR2 from the germline V gene are MDHEN and SYDVKM. Specimen: PBMCs, collected before TCRalphabeta/CD19-depleted stem cell transplant. The chain employs TRBV28 and TRBJ2-7, with 7 bases identical to TRBD1. This receptor was identified in a child aged 2-9 years with inherited bone marrow failure, due to receive a stem cell transplant. Here the CDR3 DNA reads TGTGCCAGCAATCCTCCCGACAGGGAGTACTACGAGCAGTACTTC. It specifies CASNPPDREYYEQYF. The full variable domain, completed using reference TRBV28 and TRBJ2-7, is DVKVTQSSRYLVKRTGEKVFLECVQDMDHENMFWYRQDPGLGLRLIYFSYDVKMKEKGDIPEGYSVSREKKERFSLILESASTNQTSMYLCASNPPDREYYEQYFGPGTRLTVT.